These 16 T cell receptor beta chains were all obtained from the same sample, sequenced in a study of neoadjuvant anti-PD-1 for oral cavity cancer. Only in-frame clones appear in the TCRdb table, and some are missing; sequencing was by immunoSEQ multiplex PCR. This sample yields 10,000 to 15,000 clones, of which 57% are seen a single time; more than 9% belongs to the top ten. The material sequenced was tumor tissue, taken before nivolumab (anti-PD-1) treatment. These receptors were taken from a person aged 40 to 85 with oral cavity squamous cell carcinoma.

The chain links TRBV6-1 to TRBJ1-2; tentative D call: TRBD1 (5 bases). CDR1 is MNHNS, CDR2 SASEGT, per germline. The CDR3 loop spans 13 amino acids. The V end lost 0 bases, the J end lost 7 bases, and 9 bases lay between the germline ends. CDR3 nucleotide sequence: TGTGCCAGCAGTGAAGCAGGGGCGCGTGGCTACACCTTC. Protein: CASSEAGARGYTF.

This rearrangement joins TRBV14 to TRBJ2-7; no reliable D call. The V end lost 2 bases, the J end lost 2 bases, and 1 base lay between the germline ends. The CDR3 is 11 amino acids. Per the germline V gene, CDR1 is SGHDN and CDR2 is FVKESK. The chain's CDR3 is CASSQTYEQYF. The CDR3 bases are TGTGCCAGCAGCCAAACCTACGAGCAGTACTTC.

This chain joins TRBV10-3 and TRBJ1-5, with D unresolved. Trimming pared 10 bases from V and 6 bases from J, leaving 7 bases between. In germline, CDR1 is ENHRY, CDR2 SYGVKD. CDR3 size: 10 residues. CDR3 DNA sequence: TGTGCCACGTTCAGTCAGCCCCAGCATTTT. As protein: CATFSQPQHF.

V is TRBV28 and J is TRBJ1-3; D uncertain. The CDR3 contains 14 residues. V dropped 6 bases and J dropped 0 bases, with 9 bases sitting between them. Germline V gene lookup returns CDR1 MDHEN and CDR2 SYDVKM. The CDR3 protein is CASSVLPSGNTIYF. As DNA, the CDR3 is TGTGCCAGCAGCGTTCTACCCTCTGGAAACACCATATATTTT. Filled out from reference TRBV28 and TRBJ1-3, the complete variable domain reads DVKVTQSSRYLVKRTGEKVFLECVQDMDHENMFWYRQDPGLGLRLIYFSYDVKMKEKGDIPEGYSVSREKKERFSLILESASTNQTSMYLCASSVLPSGNTIYFGEGSWLTVV.

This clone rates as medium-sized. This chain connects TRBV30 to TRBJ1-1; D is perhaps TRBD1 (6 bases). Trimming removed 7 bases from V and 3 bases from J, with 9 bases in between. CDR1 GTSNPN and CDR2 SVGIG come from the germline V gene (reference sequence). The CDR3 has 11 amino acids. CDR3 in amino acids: CASPGDTEAFF. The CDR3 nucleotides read TGTGCCTCTCCAGGGGACACTGAAGCTTTCTTT. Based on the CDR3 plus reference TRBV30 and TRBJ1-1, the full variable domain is SQTIHQWPATLVQPVGSPLSLECTVEGTSNPNLYWYRQAAGRGLQLLFYSVGIGQISSEVPQNLSASRPQDRQFILSSKKLLLSDSGFYLCASPGDTEAFFGQGTRLTVV.

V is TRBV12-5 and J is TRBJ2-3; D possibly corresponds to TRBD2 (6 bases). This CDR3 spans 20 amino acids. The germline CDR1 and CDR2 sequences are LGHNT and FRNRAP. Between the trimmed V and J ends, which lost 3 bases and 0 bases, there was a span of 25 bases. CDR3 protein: CASGLGGRATTRISTDTQYF. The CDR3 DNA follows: TGTGCTAGTGGTTTAGGAGGGCGGGCTACCACTCGTATTAGCACAGATACGCAGTATTTT.

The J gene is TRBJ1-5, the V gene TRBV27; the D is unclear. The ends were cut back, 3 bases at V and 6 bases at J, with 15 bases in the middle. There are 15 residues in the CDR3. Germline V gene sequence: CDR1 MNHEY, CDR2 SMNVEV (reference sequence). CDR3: CASSLAGQDSQPQHF. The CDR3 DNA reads TGTGCCAGCAGTTTGGCCGGGCAGGATAGTCAGCCCCAGCATTTT.

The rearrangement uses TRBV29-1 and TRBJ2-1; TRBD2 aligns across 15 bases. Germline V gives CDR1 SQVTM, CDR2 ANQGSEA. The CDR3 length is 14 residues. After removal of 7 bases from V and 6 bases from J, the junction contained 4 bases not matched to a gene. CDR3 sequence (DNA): TGCAGCGCCCGGACTAGCGGGAGGGCCAATGAGCAGTTCTTC. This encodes CSARTSGRANEQFF.

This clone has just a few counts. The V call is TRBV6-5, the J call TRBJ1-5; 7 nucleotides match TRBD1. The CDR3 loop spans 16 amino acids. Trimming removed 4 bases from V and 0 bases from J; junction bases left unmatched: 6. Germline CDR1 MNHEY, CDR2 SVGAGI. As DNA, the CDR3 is TGTGCCAGCAGTTCAGGACAGGCTAATAGCAATCAGCCCCAGCATTTT. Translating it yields CASSSGQANSNQPQHF.

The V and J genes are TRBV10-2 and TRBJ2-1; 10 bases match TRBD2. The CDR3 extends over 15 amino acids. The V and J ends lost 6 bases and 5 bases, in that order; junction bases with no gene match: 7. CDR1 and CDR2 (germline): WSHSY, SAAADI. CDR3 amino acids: CASRATSGDNNEQFF. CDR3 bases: TGCGCCAGCAGGGCCACTAGCGGGGACAACAATGAGCAGTTCTTC.

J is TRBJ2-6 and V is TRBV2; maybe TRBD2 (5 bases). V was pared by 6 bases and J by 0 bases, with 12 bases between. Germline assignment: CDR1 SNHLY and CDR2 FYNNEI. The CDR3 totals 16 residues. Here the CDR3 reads CASREAGHSGANVLTF. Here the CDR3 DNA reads TGTGCCAGCAGAGAGGCGGGTCACTCTGGGGCCAACGTCCTGACTTTC. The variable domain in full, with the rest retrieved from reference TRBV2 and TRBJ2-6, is EPEVTQTPSHQVTQMGQEVILRCVPISNHLYFYWYRQILGQKVEFLVSFYNNEISEKSEIFDDQFSVERPDGSNFTLKIRSTKLEDSAMYFCASREAGHSGANVLTFGAGSRLTVL.

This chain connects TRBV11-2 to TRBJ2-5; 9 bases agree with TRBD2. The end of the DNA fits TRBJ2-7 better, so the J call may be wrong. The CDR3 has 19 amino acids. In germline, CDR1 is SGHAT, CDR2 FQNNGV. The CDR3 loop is CASSLGTGTSSLSSYEQYF. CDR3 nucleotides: TGTGCCAGCAGCTTAGGTACCGGGACTAGCTCTCTTAGCTCCTACGAGCAGTACTTC.

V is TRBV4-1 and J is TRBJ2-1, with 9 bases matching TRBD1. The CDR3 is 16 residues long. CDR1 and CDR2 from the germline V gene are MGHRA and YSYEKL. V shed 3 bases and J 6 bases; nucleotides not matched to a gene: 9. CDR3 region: CASSQATGTGFNEQFF. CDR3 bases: TGCGCCAGCAGCCAGGCAACCGGGACAGGGTTCAATGAGCAGTTCTTC.

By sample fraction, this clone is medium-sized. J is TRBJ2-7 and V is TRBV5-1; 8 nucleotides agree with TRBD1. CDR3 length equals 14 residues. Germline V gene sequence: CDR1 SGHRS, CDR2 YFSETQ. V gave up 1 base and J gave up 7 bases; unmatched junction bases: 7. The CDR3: CASSLSKGTGEQYF. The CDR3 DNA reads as TGCGCCAGCAGCTTGTCTAAGGGGACAGGTGAGCAGTACTTC. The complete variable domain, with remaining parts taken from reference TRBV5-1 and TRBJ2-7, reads KAGVTQTPRYLIKTRGQQVTLSCSPISGHRSVSWYQQTPGQGLQFLFEYFSETQRNKGNFPGRFSGRQFSNSRSEMNVSTLELGDSALYLCASSLSKGTGEQYFGPGTRLTVT.

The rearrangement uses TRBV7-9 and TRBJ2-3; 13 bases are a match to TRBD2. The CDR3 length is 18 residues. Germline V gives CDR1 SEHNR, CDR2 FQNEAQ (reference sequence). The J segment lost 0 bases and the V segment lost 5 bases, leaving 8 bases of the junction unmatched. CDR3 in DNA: TGTGCCAGCAGCCCCGGACTAGCGGGAGCCACTAGCACAGATACGCAGTATTTT. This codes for CASSPGLAGATSTDTQYF.

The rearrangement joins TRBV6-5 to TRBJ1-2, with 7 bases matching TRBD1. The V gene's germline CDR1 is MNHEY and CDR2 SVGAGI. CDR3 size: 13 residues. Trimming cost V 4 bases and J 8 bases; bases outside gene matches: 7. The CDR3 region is CASSSTGREGYTF. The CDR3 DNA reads TGTGCCAGCAGTTCGACAGGGCGAGAAGGCTACACCTTC.